What follows are 27 T cell receptor beta chains derived from one specimen sequenced in a study of regulatory and conventional T cells in RAG deficiency. The repertoire was sequenced with immunoSEQ multiplex PCR; TCRdb's copy has only in-frame clones and lacks some. This table has around 30,000 clones, around 91% appearing once. The same data also went into a second study, on regulatory T cells. That report notes: Amplification used 52 TRBV primers and 13 TRBJ primers.

Sequenced sample: CD8+ T cells sorted from blood. These receptors originate from a human donor in good health.

This rearrangement joins TRBV5-4 to TRBJ1-4; the D is unclear. Germline V gene lookup returns CDR1 SGHNT and CDR2 YYREEE (reference sequence). The CDR3 loop spans 15 amino acids. V lost 6 bases to trimming and J lost 0 bases, with 12 bases between them. CDR3 sequence reads: CASNSYRTTNEKLFF. The CDR3 DNA reads as TGTGCCAGCAACTCCTACAGAACAACTAATGAAAAACTGTTTTTT.

The chain combines TRBV6-1 with TRBJ2-7, with TRBD2 matching 7 bases. V shed 10 bases, J shed 5 bases, and the junction held 8 bases outside the gene matches. Germline values: CDR1 MNHNS, CDR2 SASEGT. The CDR3 loop spans 12 amino acids. The CDR3 DNA is TGTGCCATCCGCCCGACTAGCAACGAGCAGTACTTC. Its translation: CAIRPTSNEQYF.

This chain joins TRBV13 and TRBJ1-1, with 7 bases lining up with TRBD1. CDR3 size: 15 residues. The J segment lost 7 bases and the V segment lost 1 base, leaving 9 bases of the junction unmatched. In germline, CDR1 is PRHDT, CDR2 FYEKMQ (reference sequence). The CDR3: CASSLESGGLGEAFF. CDR3 nucleotides: TGTGCCAGCAGCTTAGAGTCAGGGGGTTTGGGTGAAGCTTTCTTT.

The rearrangement links TRBV9 to TRBJ2-6; 8 bases map to TRBD1. The germline CDR1 and CDR2 sequences are SGDLS and YYNGEE. V was pared by 2 bases and J by 11 bases, with 6 bases of the junction left unmatched. This CDR3 contains 14 residues. CDR3 sequence reads: CASSVRTGRDVLTF. The CDR3, as DNA: TGTGCCAGCAGCGTCCGGACAGGGCGGGACGTCCTGACTTTC.

V usage is TRBV5-4 and J usage is TRBJ2-7, with no clear D. CDR1 is SGHNT, CDR2 YYREEE, per germline (reference sequence). The V and J ends lost 0 bases and 3 bases respectively, with 16 bases between them. This CDR3 comprises 16 residues. The CDR3: CASSLASGNINYEQYF. In DNA form, the CDR3 reads TGTGCCAGCAGCTTGGCCTCTGGGAACATAAACTACGAGCAGTACTTC.

Only one count was recorded for this clone. The J gene is TRBJ2-1, the V gene TRBV7-2, with 8 bases fitting TRBD2. This CDR3 has 13 residues. V dropped 5 bases and J dropped 5; count of bases not matched to a gene: 2. Germline assignment: CDR1 SGHTA and CDR2 FQGNSA. The CDR3 coding sequence is TGTGCCAGCAGCCCGGGGGGGCACAATGAGCAGTTCTTC. Translation: CASSPGGHNEQFF.

This chain links TRBV6-4 with TRBJ1-5, with TRBD1 identical over 12 bases. V lost 4 bases to trimming and J lost 5 bases; unmatched junction nucleotides: 3. This CDR3 region has 15 residues. Looked up from germline, CDR1 is MRHNA and CDR2 is SNTAGT. CDR3 residues: CASSAGTGGDQPQHF. The CDR3 coding sequence is TGTGCCAGCAGTGCCGGGACAGGGGGCGATCAGCCCCAGCATTTT.

V gene TRBV15 combines with J gene TRBJ2-2, with 8 bases fitting TRBD2. Germline V gene sequence: CDR1 LNHNV, CDR2 YYDKDF (reference sequence). V gave up 0 bases and J gave up 0 bases; unmatched junction bases: 6. This CDR3 contains 18 residues. The CDR3 region is CATSRENSGAANTGELFF. The CDR3 nucleotides read TGTGCCACCAGCAGAGAAAATAGCGGGGCAGCGAACACCGGGGAGCTGTTTTTT. Together with reference TRBV15 and TRBJ2-2, the CDR3 gives the full variable domain: DAMVIQNPRYQVTQFGKPVTLSCSQTLNHNVMYWYQQKSSQAPKLLFHYYDKDFNNEADTPDNFQSRRPNTSFCFLDIRSPGLGDTAMYLCATSRENSGAANTGELFFGEGSRLTVL.

This sequence joins TRBV5-5 and TRBJ2-7; 10 positions match TRBD1. Germline loops: CDR1 SGHKS, CDR2 YYEKEE (reference sequence). V dropped 3 bases and J dropped 0; count of bases not matched to a gene: 3. This CDR3 comprises 15 residues. CDR3: CASSWGQGSSYEQYF. The CDR3 DNA reads as TGTGCCAGCAGCTGGGGACAGGGGTCCTCCTACGAGCAGTACTTC.

This clone was observed once. The chain combines TRBV27 with TRBJ2-7; D gene unclear. The CDR3 contains 14 residues. Per the germline V gene, CDR1 is MNHEY and CDR2 is SMNVEV (reference sequence). V dropped 3 bases and J dropped 1 base, with 10 bases sitting between them. The CDR3, as DNA: TGTGCCAGCAGTTTCGGCGGCGGTTCCTACGAGCAGTACTTC. The encoded protein is CASSFGGGSYEQYF.

The CDR3 DNA reads TGTGCCAGTACTATGCCGTTGACGCGGGAAAAACTGTTTTTT. Encoded protein: CASTMPLTREKLFF. The chain recombines TRBV19 with TRBJ1-4; D gene unclear. The CDR3 has 14 amino acids. Trimming removed 7 bases from V and 8 bases from J, with 17 bases in between. CDR1 is LNHDA and CDR2 is SQIVND in the germline V gene (reference sequence).

The chain's CDR3 is CASSLVRDPAETQYF. DNA of the CDR3: TGCGCCAGCAGCTTGGTGCGGGACCCCGCAGAGACCCAGTACTTC. The chain employs TRBV5-1 and TRBJ2-5; D may be TRBD2 (6 bases). V lost 0 bases and J lost 4, with 13 bases in between. This CDR3 has 15 amino acids. Germline V lookup: CDR1 SGHRS, CDR2 YFSETQ.

This clone was counted between two and nine times. J is TRBJ2-1 and V is TRBV10-3, with 10 bases that match TRBD2. This CDR3 is 16 amino acids long. Germline CDR1 ENHRY, CDR2 SYGVKD. V lost 6 bases and J lost 7; bases outside the gene matches: 12. The chain's CDR3 is CAISPGLASRGNEQFF. The CDR3 DNA is TGTGCCATCAGCCCGGGACTAGCGTCTAGGGGGAATGAGCAGTTCTTC.

This clone appeared a few times. The V call is TRBV6-4, the J call TRBJ1-1; TRBD1 is a possible D gene (5 bases). The V end lost 8 bases, the J end lost 2 bases, and 12 bases lay between the germline ends. Germline V gene data show CDR1 as MRHNA and CDR2 as SNTAGT. This CDR3 has 13 residues. CDR3 bases: TGTGCCAGCCGGGACCAAAAAAACACTGAAGCTTTCTTT. Its protein is CASRDQKNTEAFF.

This chain uses TRBV2 with TRBJ2-5; TRBD2 matches at 9 bases. The V gene's germline CDR1 is SNHLY and CDR2 FYNNEI. This CDR3 comprises 13 residues. The V gene end was trimmed by 7 bases and the J gene end by 3 bases; junction bases not matched to a gene: 3. The CDR3 nucleotides read TGTGCCAGCATACTAGCGGGTAAAGAGACCCAGTACTTC. This gives the protein CASILAGKETQYF.

This clone was counted a few times. The chain recombines TRBV7-6 with TRBJ1-2, with a tentative D call TRBD1 (5 bases). Looked up from germline, CDR1 is SGHVS and CDR2 is FNYEAQ. The CDR3 extends over 13 amino acids. V shed 2 bases and J shed 7 bases, with 11 bases lying between them. CDR3 sequence: CASSLSRGSGYTF. The CDR3 DNA is TGTGCCAGCAGCTTAAGCCGGGGGTCTGGCTACACCTTC. Full variable domain (remainder filled in from reference TRBV7-6 and TRBJ1-2): GAGVSQSPRYKVTKRGQDVALRCDPISGHVSLYWYRQALGQGPEFLTYFNYEAQQDKSGLPNDRFSAERPEGSISTLTIQRTEQRDSAMYRCASSLSRGSGYTFGSGTRLTVV.

This clone was found a few times. V is TRBV7-9 and J is TRBJ2-7, with D unclear. With 4 bases removed from V and 0 bases from J, the gap between germline ends came to 4 bases. The CDR3 runs 12 residues. Germline loops: CDR1 SEHNR, CDR2 FQNEAQ (reference sequence). The CDR3 region has the DNA TGTGCCAGCAGCTCGAGCTCCTACGAGCAGTACTTC. It yields the protein CASSSSSYEQYF.

This clone is large by share. This chain links TRBV7-9 with TRBJ2-7, with D unresolved. The CDR3 consists of 12 residues. Between the trimmed V and J ends, which lost 5 bases and 7 bases, there was a span of 12 bases. CDR1 and CDR2 from the germline V gene are SEHNR and FQNEAQ (reference sequence). As DNA, the CDR3 is TGTGCCAGCAGCCCCCACGCCGAGGAGCAGTACTTC. Translated, it gives CASSPHAEEQYF.

The chain recombines TRBV27 with TRBJ1-1; the match to TRBD1 covers 10 bases. V lost 5 bases to trimming and J lost 1 base; unmatched junction nucleotides: 7. Looked up from germline, CDR1 is MNHEY and CDR2 is SMNVEV (reference sequence). This CDR3 spans 16 amino acids. The CDR3: CASSPDRGQGNTEAFF. In DNA, the CDR3 is TGTGCCAGCAGTCCCGACAGGGGGCAAGGGAACACTGAAGCTTTCTTT.

The rearrangement links TRBV7-9 to TRBJ1-5; D gene unclear. CDR3 length equals 14 residues. Germline V gene lookup returns CDR1 SEHNR and CDR2 FQNEAQ (reference sequence). Trimming took 2 bases from V and 6 from J, leaving 11 bases between them. CDR3 nucleotide sequence: TGTGCCAGCAGCTTACTCGGAGGATCTCAGCCCCAGCATTTT. Protein: CASSLLGGSQPQHF.

The V call is TRBV10-1, the J call TRBJ1-2; 8 positions match TRBD1. This CDR3 comprises 14 residues. Germline lookup yields CDR1 WNHNN and CDR2 SYGVQD (reference sequence). V gave up 5 bases and J gave up 5 bases; unmatched junction bases: 7. The CDR3 sequence: CASSSGQAPYGYTF. For the CDR3, the DNA is TGCGCCAGCAGTTCGGGACAGGCCCCGTATGGCTACACCTTC.

V is TRBV19 and J is TRBJ1-5; D is perhaps TRBD1 (6 bases). Germline CDR1 reads LNHDA; CDR2 reads SQIVND (reference sequence). The V end was cut by 4 bases, the J end by 5 bases, with 12 bases between. This CDR3 region has 14 residues. The CDR3 is CASSTRDIYQPQHF. CDR3 nucleotides: TGTGCCAGTAGTACCCGGGACATCTATCAGCCCCAGCATTTT.

This chain uses TRBV6-1 with TRBJ1-1; 8 nucleotides match TRBD1. Trimming at V came to 6 bases and at J to 5 bases, leaving 11 bases not matched to a gene. There are 15 residues in the CDR3. CDR1 and CDR2 (germline): MNHNS, SASEGT. The CDR3 is CASSPWTGQETEAFF. CDR3 in DNA: TGTGCCAGCAGCCCCTGGACAGGGCAGGAAACTGAAGCTTTCTTT.

This chain links TRBV13 with TRBJ1-2; 11 bases match TRBD1. CDR1 and CDR2 (germline): PRHDT, FYEKMQ (reference sequence). Losses at the gene ends were 5 bases for V and 2 bases for J; bases not matched to a gene: 4. There are 15 residues in the CDR3. Here the CDR3 reads CASSGRTGGNYGYTF. CDR3 sequence (DNA): TGTGCCAGCAGCGGAAGGACAGGGGGCAACTATGGCTACACCTTC.

This chain uses TRBV7-8 with TRBJ1-2; TRBD1 is a possible D gene (5 bases). Germline V gene data show CDR1 as SGHVS and CDR2 as FQNEAQ. The V end was cut by 8 bases, the J end by 4 bases, with 17 bases between. The CDR3 runs to 14 residues. CDR3 residues: CASATGIFIYGYTF. CDR3 coding DNA: TGTGCCAGCGCCACAGGCATATTCATCTATGGCTACACCTTC.

The chain carries TRBV7-9 and TRBJ1-6, with TRBD1 matching over 8 bases. V lost 5 bases and J lost 6; bases outside the gene matches: 6. CDR3 length: 15 amino acids. Germline lookup yields CDR1 SEHNR and CDR2 FQNEAQ (reference sequence). The CDR3 loop reads CASSPTGASNSPLHF. The CDR3 bases are TGTGCCAGCAGCCCGACAGGGGCAAGTAATTCACCCCTCCACTTT.

This clone was seen a single time. The chain recombines TRBV2 with TRBJ2-6, with D tentatively TRBD1 (6 bases). The CDR3 totals 15 residues. The germline gives CDR1 SNHLY, CDR2 FYNNEI. Trimming removed 3 bases at V and 3 bases at J, with 9 bases between. The CDR3 loop is CASSDHRVGANVLTF. DNA for the CDR3: TGTGCCAGCAGTGACCACAGGGTTGGGGCCAACGTCCTGACTTTC.